The clone carrying this TCR beta chain was observed a few times. Other DNA sequences in the same sample also yield this CDR3. This sample was taken from a study of blood T cell repertoires in COVID-19. Study-wide context: The analysed material was cDNA or gDNA that came from T cells, B-cell-depleted T cells, or PBMCs.

Methods used by the authors: Estimation of nucleated cell counts was performed using reference gene primer amplification. Profiled with immunoSEQ multiplex PCR; TCRdb holds only in-frame clones, not every one. That table gives V, J and clone size, and the DNA gave D and trimming. The sample shows some 250,000 clones, about 80% of them seen only once. Source material: peripheral blood. This TCR was recovered from a woman older than 75 with acute or convalescent COVID-19.

The CDR3 region has the DNA TGTGCCAGCAGCACCGGGACTAGCGGCTACAATGAGCAGTTCTTC. Its translation: CASSTGTSGYNEQFF. The rearrangement links TRBV6-5 to TRBJ2-1; 11 bases align to TRBD2. The CDR3 consists of 15 residues. Germline lookup yields CDR1 MNHEY and CDR2 SVGAGI. V was clipped by 6 bases and J by 3 bases; unmatched bases: 4.